These T cell receptor beta chains were read from a single sample in a study of T cells after yellow fever vaccination. TCRdb processed the 5' RACE reads anew with MiXCR; each CDR3 protein has one entry. Seen here are just over 300,000 distinct CDR3 sequences, less than 4.5% observed once, and the top ten hold roughly a quarter. Sample: PBMCs, taken on the day of the yellow fever booster vaccination. These receptors came from a man aged 18 to 30 who received the YFV17D yellow fever vaccine. The CDR3 runs from the conserved cysteine through the conserved F or W. D genes are given only for firm matches. Where a row states a size, it is once, few, many or the class of an expanded clone; other rows omit it.

D	V	J	size	CDR3	DNA
.	TRBV20-1	TRBJ2-5	few	CRVGRPGETQYF	TGCAGGGTCGGACGGCCAGGGGAGACCCAGTACTTC
.	TRBV6-5	TRBJ1-2	few	CASSITGPGGYTF	TGTGCCAGCAGTATAACGGGACCGGGGGGCTACACCTTC
.	TRBV5-1	TRBJ2-3	many	CASSLGAPPDTQYF	TGCGCCAGCAGCTTAGGGGCACCCCCAGATACGCAGTATTTT
TRBD2	TRBV20-1	TRBJ2-3	few	CSARDQASGGKDTQYF	TGCAGTGCTAGAGATCAGGCTAGCGGGGGCAAGGATACGCAGTATTTT
.	TRBV7-2	TRBJ2-2	many	CASSLRRGLNTGELFF	TGTGCCAGCAGCTTAAGGAGGGGCCTGAACACCGGGGAGCTGTTTTTT
.	TRBV5-4	TRBJ2-3	few	CASSPRLRSATDTQYF	TGTGCCAGCAGCCCTCGCCTGCGATCGGCCACAGATACGCAGTATTTT
.	TRBV3-1	TRBJ2-6	.	CASSFGNSGANVLTF	TGTGCCAGCAGCTTCGGTAACTCTGGGGCCAACGTCCTGACTTTC
.	TRBV2	TRBJ2-3	.	CASSPDWTQTDTQYF	TGTGCCAGCAGTCCCGACTGGACCCAAACAGATACGCAGTATTTT
TRBD1	TRBV5-6	TRBJ1-2	many	CASSLMGTVNYGYTF	TGTGCCAGCAGCTTGATGGGGACAGTGAACTATGGCTACACCTTC
TRBD1	TRBV4-1	TRBJ2-2	few	CASSIGGQGAGELFF	TGCGCCAGCAGCATTGGTGGACAGGGGGCCGGGGAGCTGTTTTTT
TRBD2	TRBV5-1	TRBJ2-3	many	CASSSLAGGLTDTQYF	TGCGCCAGCAGCTCGCTAGCGGGGGGACTCACAGATACGCAGTATTTT
.	TRBV28	TRBJ2-4	many	CASSPDRENIQYF	TGTGCCAGCAGCCCGGACCGCGAAAACATTCAGTACTTC
.	TRBV7-9	TRBJ2-1	.	CASSSGNVGNEQFF	TGTGCCAGCAGCTCGGGCAATGTCGGAAATGAGCAGTTCTTC
TRBD2	TRBV7-2	TRBJ2-5	many	CASSSGLAGGLGLLETQYF	TGTGCCAGCAGCTCCGGACTAGCGGGGGGGCTGGGGTTGTTGGAGACCCAGTACTTC
.	TRBV30	TRBJ2-1	few	CAWSRTLDYEYNEQFF	TGTGCCTGGAGTAGAACCCTCGATTACGAATACAATGAGCAGTTCTTC
.	TRBV7-8	TRBJ2-1	.	CASSEDMSSYNEQFF	TGTGCCAGCAGCGAGGACATGAGCTCCTACAATGAGCAGTTCTTC
.	TRBV20-1	TRBJ1-6	many	CSAPPAAGNSPLHF	TGCAGTGCTCCGCCCGCGGCGGGGAATTCACCCCTCCACTTT
.	TRBV10-3	TRBJ1-1	many	CAIRESYTEAFF	TGTGCCATCAGGGAGAGTTACACTGAAGCTTTCTTT
.	TRBV5-1	TRBJ1-1	many	CASSLTVLEGPSWPNTEAFF	TGCGCCAGCAGCTTGACCGTCTTGGAGGGTCCGAGTTGGCCGAACACTGAAGCTTTCTTT
.	TRBV4-2	TRBJ2-7	few	CASSQVHSGESSYEQYF	TGTGCCAGCAGCCAAGTCCATAGCGGAGAAAGCTCCTACGAGCAGTACTTC
.	TRBV7-9	TRBJ2-7	many	CASSLIGGEQYF	TGTGCCAGCAGCTTGATCGGGGGCGAGCAGTACTTC
TRBD2	TRBV29-1	TRBJ2-5	many	CSVRTSGGAWVRETQYF	TGCAGCGTAAGGACTAGCGGGGGGGCCTGGGTACGAGAGACCCAGTACTTC
.	TRBV30	TRBJ2-4	.	CAWSSVGHIQYF	TGTGCCTGGAGCTCCGTCGGACACATTCAGTACTTC
.	TRBV7-8	TRBJ2-5	many	CASSSASLNAQYF	TGTGCCAGCAGCTCAGCCTCCCTGAATGCCCAGTACTTC
TRBD2	TRBV10-3	TRBJ2-5	few	CATVAGGMLETQYF	TGTGCCACCGTAGCGGGGGGCATGTTGGAGACCCAGTACTTC
.	TRBV6-6	TRBJ1-5	many	CASIAGGNQPQHF	TGTGCCAGCATCGCGGGCGGCAATCAGCCCCAGCATTTT
.	TRBV5-1	TRBJ2-1	many	CASSLAGTSSYNEQFF	TGCGCCAGCAGCCTGGCTGGGACTTCCTCCTACAATGAGCAGTTCTTC
.	TRBV5-5	TRBJ1-1	few	CASSLGGGATEAFF	TGTGCCAGCAGCTTGGGGGGTGGGGCCACTGAAGCTTTCTTT
.	TRBV5-1	TRBJ2-1	few	CASSPQTPLRDNEQFF	TGCGCCAGCAGCCCCCAGACTCCCCTTCGGGACAATGAGCAGTTCTTC
TRBD2	TRBV5-1	TRBJ2-5	many	CASSRVQRGDNQETQYF	TGCGCCAGCAGCAGAGTGCAGCGGGGGGACAACCAAGAGACCCAGTACTTC
.	TRBV7-3	TRBJ2-7	.	CASSPAVGAEQYF	TGTGCCAGCAGCCCCGCCGTAGGGGCCGAGCAGTACTTC
.	TRBV20-1	TRBJ2-1	few	CSAPSPEQFF	TGCAGTGCCCCGTCTCCTGAGCAGTTCTTC
TRBD1	TRBV5-6	TRBJ2-2	many	CASSISGTGPTGELFF	TGTGCCAGCAGCATCTCCGGGACAGGGCCTACCGGGGAGCTGTTTTTT
TRBD2	TRBV2	TRBJ2-5	few	CASSLPGLAGVPRGETQYF	TGTGCCAGCAGCTTGCCCGGACTAGCGGGGGTCCCTAGAGGGGAGACCCAGTACTTC
TRBD1	TRBV7-9	TRBJ2-5	few	CASIAGGETQYF	TGTGCCAGCATTGCAGGGGGAGAGACCCAGTACTTC